The source of this T cell receptor (beta chain) is a study of shared T cell receptors in the human thymus. This table comes from immunoSEQ multiplex PCR, and its TCRdb copy is limited to in-frame clones, with some not included. This sample has approximately 490,000 clones, with 75% to 85% found just once. These sequences were also reported in another study, on human thymus T cells. That investigation notes: Each of the donors was a healthy Finnish infant who was undergoing open corrective cardiac surgery for congenital heart defects. V and J gene usage appeared biased in thymic and blood repertoires.

Sequenced input: thymocytes. This TCR was sampled from a boy younger than two with a congenital heart defect.

CDR3 bases: TGTGCCAGCAGCTTCGTCTGGACCCAGGGTTGGGACACCGGGGAGCTGTTTTTT. Its translation: CASSFVWTQGWDTGELFF. This sequence joins TRBV7-9 and TRBJ2-2; D is perhaps TRBD1 (5 bases). Trimming stripped 3 bases from V and 3 bases from J, with 20 bases between. Looked up from germline, CDR1 is SEHNR and CDR2 is FQNEAQ (reference sequence). This CDR3 is built from 18 residues.